This TCR beta chain derives from a study of beta chain features in type 1 diabetes (dated by TCRdb to about 2018). Context from the whole study: No differences in mean age, gender distribution, total cell number or subset yield were found between patients and healthy donors. A total of 85 million to 140 million sorted cells were examined across all samples, and the number of cells per subset was strongly correlated with RNA yield. In the study, TCRB repertoires of sorted circulating CD4+ T cell subsets from recently diagnosed type 1 diabetes patients were compared with those of matched healthy donors. Regulatory and stem cell-like memory subsets were isolated from only 8 patients and about 8 healthy donors, whereas naive and central memory subsets came from all 28 donors. Study-wide findings and limitations: Naive, central memory and regulatory TCRB repertoires appeared more similar among patients than among healthy donors. Because cDNA rather than genomic DNA was sequenced, highly expressing activated cells could have been over-represented, although no difference in activation and CD3 levels was found between groups. Only small numbers of individuals were included in the HLA sub-analyses, which left unresolved whether HLA type had any influence on TCRB rearrangement. At VDJ recombination sites, patients with type 1 diabetes made fewer insertions and deleted more nucleotides, a pattern implying thymic rearrangement abnormalities. Type 1 diabetes patients showed a moderate but significant shortening of TCRB CDR3 length in all four CD4+ subsets. Shorter templates might be favored by PCR, yet because patient and control samples were amplified and corrected together, any such skew would affect both groups equally.

With respect to this clone: Its cognate antigen has yet to be identified. No much larger clone is present one base from it, and per-base qualities are unavailable.

The cysteine opens and the phenylalanine closes a CDR3 of 15 amino acids. The sequence is cut down to CDR3 DNA, 45 bases in frame from base 1. According to the germline V gene, CDR1 reads SGHTA and CDR2 reads FQGTGA. The V end gives up 5 bases and the J end 3 bases, leaving 10 bases in the junction not matched to a gene. Each donor gave one peripheral blood draw, roughly 120 mL on average, collected into heparinised tubes. Using a panel that included CD45RO, CCR7, CD25, CD127, CD95 and CD27, naive, central memory, regulatory and stem cell-like memory CD4+ T cells were sorted on a BD FACSAria II. A purity above 95% was achieved for all sorted populations. PBMCs were isolated right away by Lymphoprep density gradient centrifugation and were stained directly, without culture. So that batch effects would be minimized, each experiment stained and sorted samples in pairs, pairing one healthy donor with one patient.

All of the isolated RNA was reverse transcribed with the High Capacity cDNA Reverse Transcription Kit, so expressed TCRB transcripts were sequenced. Naive, central memory and regulatory T cell samples underwent deep immunoSEQ sequencing, averaging around 4 million total reads per sample. Sorted cells were lysed in RLT buffer, and RNA was extracted using DNase-treated RNeasy Micro or Mini kits according to cell number. To prevent cross-contamination, each cell subset was processed individually, whereas patient and healthy donor samples were processed jointly. TCRB sequences were amplified from cDNA with the immunoSEQ multiplex PCR, producing 87-bp fragments spanning the CDR3 region. Sequencing of the amplicons was performed on the Illumina HiSeq platform. In the source study's methods: PCR bias was corrected computationally using synthetic template baselines, and reads within Hamming distance 2 were collapsed, with unmergeable singletons discarded. By aligning reads against IMGT, V, D and J genes, CDR3 length, and insertions or deletions at six rearrangement sites were assigned. Within each subset, clonotype counts were normalized to sorted cell number, after which true diversity and Gini coefficients were computed with the tcR R package. The overlap coefficient, calculated on TCRB nucleotide sequences, was used to measure repertoire sharing. Out-of-frame TCRB sequences from naive cells were analyzed to stand in for the pre-selection repertoire. TCRdb holds this immuneACCESS table with in-frame rearrangements only. Some clones are missing; in checked studies, unresolved V genes explain under half, and the rest has no known cause. The DNA gave D and trimming, while V, J and clone size come from that table. The sample includes more than 300,000 clones, with over 9.5% observed a single time. 0.0085% to 0.012% of the sample lies in the top ten.

The sequence links TRBV7-3 to TRBJ2-7; the junction holds 7 bases that match TRBD1. The clonotype was recovered from a woman aged 18-29 years with type 1 diabetes. Sequencing input: naive CD4+ T cells from blood. This sample's cell subset or site label indicates: true naive CD4+ T cells. The CDR3: CASSSLTGILYEQYF. The DNA sequence follows: TGTGCCAGCAGCAGCCTGACAGGGATTCTCTACGAGCAGTACTTC.